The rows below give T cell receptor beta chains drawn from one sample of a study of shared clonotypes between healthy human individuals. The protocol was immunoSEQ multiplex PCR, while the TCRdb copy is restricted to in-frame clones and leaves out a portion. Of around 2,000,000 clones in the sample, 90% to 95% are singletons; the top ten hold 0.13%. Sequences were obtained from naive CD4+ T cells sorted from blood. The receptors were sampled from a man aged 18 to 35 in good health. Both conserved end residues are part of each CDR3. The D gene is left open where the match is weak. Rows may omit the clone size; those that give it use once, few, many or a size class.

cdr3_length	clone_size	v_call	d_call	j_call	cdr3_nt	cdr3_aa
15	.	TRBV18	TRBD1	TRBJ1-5	TGTGCCAGCTCCCTAGGGACAGTATCGGATCAGCCCCAGCATTTT	CASSLGTVSDQPQHF
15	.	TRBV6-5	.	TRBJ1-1	TGTGCCAGCAGCTCCTCACGAGGAGGGGACACTGAAGCTTTCTTT	CASSSSRGGDTEAFF
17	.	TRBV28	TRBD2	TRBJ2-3	TGTGCCAGCAGGTCAACTAGCGGGGGTGCAGGAATAGATACGCAGTATTTT	CASRSTSGGAGIDTQYF
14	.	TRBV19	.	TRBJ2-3	TGTGCCAGTGCGATCGACCGAAGCACAGATACGCAGTATTTT	CASAIDRSTDTQYF
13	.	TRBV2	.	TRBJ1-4	TGTGCCAGCAGTGACAGGGTTGATGAAAAACTGTTTTTT	CASSDRVDEKLFF
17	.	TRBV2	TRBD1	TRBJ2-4	TGTGCCAGCGGGGGCCCAGGACAGGGGGAAGCCAAAAACATTCAGTACTTC	CASGGPGQGEAKNIQYF
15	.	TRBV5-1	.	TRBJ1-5	TGCGCCAGTATGGAGGGAAGTATTGGGGGTCAGCCCCAGCATTTT	CASMEGSIGGQPQHF
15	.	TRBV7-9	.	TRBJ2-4	TGTGCCACTCAAAGCACGGCTACCACGAGGAACATTCAGTACTTC	CATQSTATTRNIQYF
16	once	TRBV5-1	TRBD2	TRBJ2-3	TGCGCCAGCAGCCCGTCTAGCGGGGGCCCCCAGGATACGCAGTATTTT	CASSPSSGGPQDTQYF
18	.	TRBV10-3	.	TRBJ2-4	TGTGCCATCAGTGATTCGGGGGCTCGAGTATCGGGCAAAAACATTCAGTACTTC	CAISDSGARVSGKNIQYF
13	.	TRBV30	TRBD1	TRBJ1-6	TGTGCCTGGAGGGTGCAGGGGGGTTCACCCCTCCACTTT	CAWRVQGGSPLHF
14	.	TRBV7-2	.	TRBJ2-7	TGTGCCAGCAGCTTAGAATTTAGCAACGACGAGCAGTACTTC	CASSLEFSNDEQYF
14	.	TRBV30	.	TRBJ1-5	TGTGCCTGGAGCGGGGGGGTTGTCAATCAGCCCCAGCATTTT	CAWSGGVVNQPQHF
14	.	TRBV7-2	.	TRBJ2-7	TGTGCCAGCAGCTTTGTCAGGGGGGCCTACGAGCAGTACTTC	CASSFVRGAYEQYF
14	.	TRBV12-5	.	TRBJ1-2	TGTGCTAGTGGTTTGGTAAGCATGGGATATGGCTACACCTTC	CASGLVSMGYGYTF
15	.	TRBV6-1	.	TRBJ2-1	TGTGCCAGCAGTGGTTCCAGGCGGGGCGGGGATGAGCAGTTCTTC	CASSGSRRGGDEQFF
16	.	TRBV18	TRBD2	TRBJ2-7	TGTGCCAGCTCACCACTCCCTAGCGGGAGGGCATACGAGCAGTACTTC	CASSPLPSGRAYEQYF
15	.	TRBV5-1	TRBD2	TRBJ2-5	TGCGCCAGCAGCTCGGACGGCGGGAGAGGAGAGACCCAGTACTTC	CASSSDGGRGETQYF
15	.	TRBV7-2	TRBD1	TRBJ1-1	TGTGCCAGCAGCTTGTGGACAGGGCTGAACACTGAAGCTTTCTTT	CASSLWTGLNTEAFF
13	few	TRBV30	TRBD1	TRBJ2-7	TGTGCCGGCCGGGGACAGGGTTTTTACGAGCAGTACTTC	CAGRGQGFYEQYF
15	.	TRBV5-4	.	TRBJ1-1	TGTGCCAGCAGCTTGGGGACCTTAGGCCCCACTGAAGCTTTCTTT	CASSLGTLGPTEAFF
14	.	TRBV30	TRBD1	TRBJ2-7	TGTGCCTGGAGTGTAAACAGGGGGCCCTACGAGCAGTACTTC	CAWSVNRGPYEQYF
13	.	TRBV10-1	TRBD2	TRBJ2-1	TGCGCCAGCAGTGATGACCTAGCGGATGAGCAGTTCTTC	CASSDDLADEQFF
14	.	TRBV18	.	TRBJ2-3	TGTGCCAGCTCATTTTACAGGGAAGGGGATACGCAGTATTTT	CASSFYREGDTQYF
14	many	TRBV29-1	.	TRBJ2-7	TGCAGCGTTGCCCAAACCACTAGCTCCTACGAGCAGTACTTC	CSVAQTTSSYEQYF
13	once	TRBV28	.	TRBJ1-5	TGTGCCAGCACCCGGGGCATTAATCAGCCCCAGCATTTT	CASTRGINQPQHF
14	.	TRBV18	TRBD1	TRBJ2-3	TGTGCCAGCTCACCGGACAGGAACACAGATACGCAGTATTTT	CASSPDRNTDTQYF
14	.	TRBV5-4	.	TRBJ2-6	TGTGCCAGCAGCCTAGAATCTGGGGCCAACGTCCTGACTTTC	CASSLESGANVLTF
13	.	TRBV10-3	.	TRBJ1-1	TGTGCCATCAGTGCGGCAGCGAACACTGAAGCTTTCTTT	CAISAAANTEAFF
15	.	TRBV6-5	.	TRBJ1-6	TGTGCCAGCAGTTACTCAGGCCAGACCAATTCACCCCTCCACTTT	CASSYSGQTNSPLHF
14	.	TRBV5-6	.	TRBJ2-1	TGTGCCAGCAGTCCCCTCCCTGAGGACAATGAGCAGTTCTTC	CASSPLPEDNEQFF
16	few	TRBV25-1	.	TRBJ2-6	TGTGCCAGCAGCCCAATAGGGGGCTCTGGGGCCAACGTCCTGACTTTC	CASSPIGGSGANVLTF
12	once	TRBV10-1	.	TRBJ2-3	TGCGCCAGCAGTCCGAACACAGATACGCAGTATTTT	CASSPNTDTQYF
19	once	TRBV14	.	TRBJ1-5	TGTGCCAGCAGGCACGAGGACAGTCCAAAGAACTTTAGCAATCAGCCCCAGCATTTT	CASRHEDSPKNFSNQPQHF
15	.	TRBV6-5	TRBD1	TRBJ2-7	TGTGCCAGCAGACCACCGACAGGGACCTCCTACGAGCAGTACTTC	CASRPPTGTSYEQYF
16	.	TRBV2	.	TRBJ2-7	TGTGCCAGCAGTGAAACCCCGACTACCCGAAGAGGGGAGCAGTACTTC	CASSETPTTRRGEQYF
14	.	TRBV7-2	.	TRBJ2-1	TGTGCCAGCACCGTAGGCAGTCTCTACAATGAGCAGTTCTTC	CASTVGSLYNEQFF